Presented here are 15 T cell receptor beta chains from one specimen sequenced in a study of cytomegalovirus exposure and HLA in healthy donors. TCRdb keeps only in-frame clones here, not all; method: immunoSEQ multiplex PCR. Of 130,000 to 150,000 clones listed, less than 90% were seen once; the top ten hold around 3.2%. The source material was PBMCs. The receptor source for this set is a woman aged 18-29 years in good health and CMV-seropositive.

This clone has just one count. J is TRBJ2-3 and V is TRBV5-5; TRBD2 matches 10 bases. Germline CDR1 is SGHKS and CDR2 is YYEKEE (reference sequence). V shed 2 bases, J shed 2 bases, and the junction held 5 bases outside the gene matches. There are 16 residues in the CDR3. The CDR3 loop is CASSLSGRGTTDTQYF. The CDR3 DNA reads TGTGCCAGCAGCTTAAGCGGGAGGGGGACCACAGATACGCAGTATTTT.

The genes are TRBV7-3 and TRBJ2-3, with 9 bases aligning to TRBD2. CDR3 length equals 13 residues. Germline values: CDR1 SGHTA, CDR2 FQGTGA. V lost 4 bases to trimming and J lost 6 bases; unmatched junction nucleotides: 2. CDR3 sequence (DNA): TGTGCCAGCAGCTGGACTAGCGATGATACGCAGTATTTT. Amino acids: CASSWTSDDTQYF.

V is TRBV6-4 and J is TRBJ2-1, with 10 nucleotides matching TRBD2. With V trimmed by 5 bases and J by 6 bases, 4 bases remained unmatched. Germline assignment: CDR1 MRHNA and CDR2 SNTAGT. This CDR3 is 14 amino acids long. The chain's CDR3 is CASSSSGGANEQFF. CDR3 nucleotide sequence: TGTGCCAGCAGTTCTAGCGGGGGTGCCAATGAGCAGTTCTTC.

CDR3 sequence reads: CASSVDARGNTEAFF. The CDR3 nucleotides are TGTGCCAGCAGCGTAGACGCCAGGGGAAACACTGAAGCTTTCTTT. This chain uses TRBV9 with TRBJ1-1; maybe TRBD1 (6 bases). Trimming took 0 bases from V and 2 from J, leaving 11 bases between them. Germline loops: CDR1 SGDLS, CDR2 YYNGEE. The CDR3 loop spans 15 amino acids.

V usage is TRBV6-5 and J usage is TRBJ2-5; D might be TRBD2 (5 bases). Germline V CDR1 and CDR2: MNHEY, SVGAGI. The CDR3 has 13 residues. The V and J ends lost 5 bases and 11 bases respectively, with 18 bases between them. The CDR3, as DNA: TGTGCCAGCAGTCGCTCAGTGGTTGGGGAGCAGTACTTC. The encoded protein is CASSRSVVGEQYF.

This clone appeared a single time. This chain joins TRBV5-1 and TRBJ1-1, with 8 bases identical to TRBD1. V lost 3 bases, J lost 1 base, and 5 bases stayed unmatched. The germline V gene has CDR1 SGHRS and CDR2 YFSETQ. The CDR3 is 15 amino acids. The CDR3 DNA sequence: TGCGCCAGCAGCTCTCTAGGGACAGGGAACACTGAAGCTTTCTTT. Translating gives CASSSLGTGNTEAFF.

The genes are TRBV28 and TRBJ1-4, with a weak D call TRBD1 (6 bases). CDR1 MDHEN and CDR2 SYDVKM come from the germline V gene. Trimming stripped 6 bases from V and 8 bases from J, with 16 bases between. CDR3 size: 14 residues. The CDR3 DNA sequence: TGTGCCAGCAGGACCTATCAGGGGAGCGAAAAACTGTTTTTT. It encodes CASRTYQGSEKLFF. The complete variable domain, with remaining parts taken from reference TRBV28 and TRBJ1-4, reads DVKVTQSSRYLVKRTGEKVFLECVQDMDHENMFWYRQDPGLGLRLIYFSYDVKMKEKGDIPEGYSVSREKKERFSLILESASTNQTSMYLCASRTYQGSEKLFFGSGTQLSVL.

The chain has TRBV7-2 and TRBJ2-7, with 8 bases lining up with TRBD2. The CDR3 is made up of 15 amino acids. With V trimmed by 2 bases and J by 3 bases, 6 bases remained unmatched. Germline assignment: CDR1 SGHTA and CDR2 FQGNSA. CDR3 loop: CASSLFSSGSYEQYF. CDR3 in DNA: TGTGCCAGCAGCTTATTCTCCAGCGGGAGCTACGAGCAGTACTTC. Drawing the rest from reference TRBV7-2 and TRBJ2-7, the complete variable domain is GAGVSQSPSNKVTEKGKDVELRCDPISGHTALYWYRQSLGQGLEFLIYFQGNSAPDKSGLPSDRFSAERTGGSVSTLTIQRTQQEDSAVYLCASSLFSSGSYEQYFGPGTRLTVT.

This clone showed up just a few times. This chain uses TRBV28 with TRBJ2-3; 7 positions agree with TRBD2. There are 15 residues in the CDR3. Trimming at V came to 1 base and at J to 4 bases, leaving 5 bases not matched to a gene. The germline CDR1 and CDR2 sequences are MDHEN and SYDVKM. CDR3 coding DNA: TGTGCCAGCAGTTTATATGGTGGGAGGGCAGATACGCAGTATTTT. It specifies CASSLYGGRADTQYF.

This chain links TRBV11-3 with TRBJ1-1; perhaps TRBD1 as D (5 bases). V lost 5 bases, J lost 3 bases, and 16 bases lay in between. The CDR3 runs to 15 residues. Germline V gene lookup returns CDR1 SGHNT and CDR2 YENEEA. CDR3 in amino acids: CASSPRVQGDTEAFF. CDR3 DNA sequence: TGTGCCAGCAGCCCCAGGGTCCAAGGGGACACTGAAGCTTTCTTT.

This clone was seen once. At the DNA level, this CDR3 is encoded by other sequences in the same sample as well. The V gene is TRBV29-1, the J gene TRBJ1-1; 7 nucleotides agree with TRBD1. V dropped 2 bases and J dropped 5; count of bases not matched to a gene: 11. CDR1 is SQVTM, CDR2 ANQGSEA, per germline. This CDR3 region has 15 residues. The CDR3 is CSVEFMLGQRTEAFF. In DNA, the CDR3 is TGCAGCGTTGAATTTATGTTGGGACAGAGGACTGAAGCTTTCTTT.

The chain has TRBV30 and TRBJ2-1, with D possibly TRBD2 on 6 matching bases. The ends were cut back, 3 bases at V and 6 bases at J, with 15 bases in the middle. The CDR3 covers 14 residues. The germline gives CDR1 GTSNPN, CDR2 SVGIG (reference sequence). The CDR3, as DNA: TGTGCCTGGAGGGAGGGTTGGAGCCCCAATGAGCAGTTCTTC. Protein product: CAWREGWSPNEQFF.

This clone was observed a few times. The CDR3, as DNA: TGTGCCTGGACTACCGTTTACACTGAAGCTTTCTTT. This sequence encodes CAWTTVYTEAFF. The rearrangement joins TRBV30 to TRBJ1-1; D not resolved. The CDR3 totals 12 residues. CDR1 and CDR2 from the germline V gene are GTSNPN and SVGIG (reference sequence). Trimming removed 4 bases from V and 3 bases from J, with 9 bases in between.

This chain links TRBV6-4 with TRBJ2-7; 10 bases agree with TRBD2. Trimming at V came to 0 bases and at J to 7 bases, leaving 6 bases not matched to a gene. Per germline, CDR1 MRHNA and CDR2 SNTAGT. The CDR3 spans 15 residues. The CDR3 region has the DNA TGTGCCAGCAGTGACTCGCCTAGCGGGAGAGAGGAGCAGTACTTC. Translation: CASSDSPSGREEQYF.

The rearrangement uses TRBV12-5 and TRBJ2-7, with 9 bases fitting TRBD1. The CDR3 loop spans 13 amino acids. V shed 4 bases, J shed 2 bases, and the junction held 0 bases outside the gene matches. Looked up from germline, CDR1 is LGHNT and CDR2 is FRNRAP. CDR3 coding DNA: TGTGCTAGTGGTTGGGACAGGGCCTACGAGCAGTACTTC. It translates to CASGWDRAYEQYF.